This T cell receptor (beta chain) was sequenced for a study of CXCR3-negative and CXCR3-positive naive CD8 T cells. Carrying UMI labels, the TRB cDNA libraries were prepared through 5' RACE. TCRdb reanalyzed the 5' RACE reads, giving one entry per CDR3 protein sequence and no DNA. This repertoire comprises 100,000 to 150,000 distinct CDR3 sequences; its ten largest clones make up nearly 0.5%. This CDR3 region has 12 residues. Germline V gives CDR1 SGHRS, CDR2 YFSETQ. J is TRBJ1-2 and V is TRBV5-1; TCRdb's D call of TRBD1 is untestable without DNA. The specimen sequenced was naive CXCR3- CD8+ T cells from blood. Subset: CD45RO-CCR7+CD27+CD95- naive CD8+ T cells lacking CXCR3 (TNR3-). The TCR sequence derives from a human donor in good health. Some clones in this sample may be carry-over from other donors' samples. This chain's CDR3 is CASSLTGGNSLF.